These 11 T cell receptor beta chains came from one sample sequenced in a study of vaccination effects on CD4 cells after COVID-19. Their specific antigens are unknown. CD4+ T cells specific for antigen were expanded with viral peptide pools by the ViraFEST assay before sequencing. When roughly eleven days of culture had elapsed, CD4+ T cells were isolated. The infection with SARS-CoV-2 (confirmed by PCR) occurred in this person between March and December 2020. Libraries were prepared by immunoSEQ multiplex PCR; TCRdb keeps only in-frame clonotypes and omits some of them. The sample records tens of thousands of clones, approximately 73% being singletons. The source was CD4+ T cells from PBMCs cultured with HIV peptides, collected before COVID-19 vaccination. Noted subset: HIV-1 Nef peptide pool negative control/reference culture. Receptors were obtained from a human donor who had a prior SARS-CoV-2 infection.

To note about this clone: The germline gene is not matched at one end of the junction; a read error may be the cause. The CDR3 protein is CATSRVKGAGQSITF. The CDR3 DNA follows: TGTGCCACCAGCAGAGTTAAAGGGGCGGGACAGAGTATAACCTTT. This chain uses TRBV15 with TRBJ2-3; D is perhaps TRBD1 (7 bases). CDR1 is LNHNV and CDR2 is YYDKDF in the germline V gene (reference sequence). The CDR3 loop spans 15 amino acids.

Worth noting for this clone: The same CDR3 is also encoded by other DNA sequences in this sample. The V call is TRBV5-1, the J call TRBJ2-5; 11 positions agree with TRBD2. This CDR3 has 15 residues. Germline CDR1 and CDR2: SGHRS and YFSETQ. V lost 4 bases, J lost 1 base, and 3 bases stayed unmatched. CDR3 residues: CASSLGLAGQETQYF. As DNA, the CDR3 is TGCGCCAGCAGCCTCGGACTAGCGGGCCAAGAGACCCAGTACTTC.

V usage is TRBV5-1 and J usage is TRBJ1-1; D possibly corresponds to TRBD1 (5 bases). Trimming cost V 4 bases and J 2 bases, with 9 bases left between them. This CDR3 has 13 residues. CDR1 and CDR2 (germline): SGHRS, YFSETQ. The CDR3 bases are TGCGCCAGCAGCGCTCAGGGTAACACTGAAGCTTTCTTT. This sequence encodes CASSAQGNTEAFF.

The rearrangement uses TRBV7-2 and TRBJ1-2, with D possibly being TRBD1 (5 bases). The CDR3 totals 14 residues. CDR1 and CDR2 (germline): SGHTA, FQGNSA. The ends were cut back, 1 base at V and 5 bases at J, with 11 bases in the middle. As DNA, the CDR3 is TGTGCCAGCAGCTTAGGGGGCCAATTATATGGCTACACCTTC. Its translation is CASSLGGQLYGYTF.

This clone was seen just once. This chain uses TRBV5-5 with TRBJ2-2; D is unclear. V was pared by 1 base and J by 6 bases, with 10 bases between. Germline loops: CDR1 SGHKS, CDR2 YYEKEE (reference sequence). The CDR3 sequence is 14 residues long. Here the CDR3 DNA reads TGTGCCAGCAGCTTGAGCGTGGGTCCCGGGGAGCTGTTTTTT. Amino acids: CASSLSVGPGELFF.

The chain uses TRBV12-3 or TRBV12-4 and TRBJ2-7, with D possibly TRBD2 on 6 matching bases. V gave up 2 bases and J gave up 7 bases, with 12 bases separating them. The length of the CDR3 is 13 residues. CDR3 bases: TGTGCCAGCAGTTTACACGGGAGTGGGGAGCAGTACTTC. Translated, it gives CASSLHGSGEQYF.

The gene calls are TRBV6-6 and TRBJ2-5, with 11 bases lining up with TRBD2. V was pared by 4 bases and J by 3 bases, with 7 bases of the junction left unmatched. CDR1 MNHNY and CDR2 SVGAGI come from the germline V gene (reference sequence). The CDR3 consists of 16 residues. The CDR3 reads CASSSPGTSGEETQYF. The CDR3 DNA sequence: TGTGCCAGCAGTTCGCCCGGGACTAGCGGAGAAGAGACCCAGTACTTC.

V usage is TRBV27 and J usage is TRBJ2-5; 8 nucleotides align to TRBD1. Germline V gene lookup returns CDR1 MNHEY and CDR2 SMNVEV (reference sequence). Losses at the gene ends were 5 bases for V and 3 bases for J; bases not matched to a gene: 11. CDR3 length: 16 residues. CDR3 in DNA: TGTGCCAGCAGTCAAAGGACAGGGTCGGGGAAAGAGACCCAGTACTTC. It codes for CASSQRTGSGKETQYF.

CDR3: CASSPYGTSGEETQYF. In nucleotides, the CDR3 is TGTGCCAGTAGTCCATACGGGACTAGCGGGGAAGAGACCCAGTACTTC. The gene calls are TRBV19 and TRBJ2-5; 13 nucleotides match TRBD2. Per germline, CDR1 LNHDA and CDR2 SQIVND (reference sequence). The junction had 6 bases not matched to a gene; V was cut back by 5 bases and J by 3 bases. The CDR3 totals 16 residues. Full variable domain (rest looked up from reference TRBV19 and TRBJ2-5): DGGITQSPKYLFRKEGQNVTLSCEQNLNHDAMYWYRQDPGQGLRLIYYSQIVNDFQKGDIAEGYSVSREKKESFPLTVTSAQKNPTAFYLCASSPYGTSGEETQYFGPGTRLLVL.

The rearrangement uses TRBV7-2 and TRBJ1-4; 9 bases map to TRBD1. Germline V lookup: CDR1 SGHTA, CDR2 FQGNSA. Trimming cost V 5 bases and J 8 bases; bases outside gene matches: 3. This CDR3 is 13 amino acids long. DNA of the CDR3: TGTGCCAGCAGCGGTGGGACAGGGGAAAAACTGTTTTTT. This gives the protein CASSGGTGEKLFF.

CDR3 region: CASSRRGGGGYTF. In DNA, the CDR3 is TGCGCCAGCAGCCGAAGGGGAGGAGGGGGCTACACCTTC. V gene TRBV5-1 combines with J gene TRBJ1-2; possible D gene TRBD1, 5 bases. This CDR3 contains 13 residues. Germline values: CDR1 SGHRS, CDR2 YFSETQ. With 4 bases removed from V and 8 bases from J, the gap between germline ends came to 15 bases. Using reference TRBV5-1 and TRBJ1-2 for the parts outside the CDR3, the full variable domain is KAGVTQTPRYLIKTRGQQVTLSCSPISGHRSVSWYQQTPGQGLQFLFEYFSETQRNKGNFPGRFSGRQFSNSRSEMNVSTLELGDSALYLCASSRRGGGGYTFGSGTRLTVV.